What follows describes a single TCR beta chain. This specimen belongs to a study of cytotoxic CD8 clonotypes in ibrutinib-treated CLL. Looking at the study overall: Partial response was seen in approximately 25 patients and complete response in 2; after median about 70 months, roughly 14 stayed remitted, 12 progressed.

Between the trimmed V and J ends, which lost 5 bases and 4 bases, there was a span of 12 bases. The CDR3 is made up of 13 amino acids. Looked up from germline, CDR1 is MNHEY and CDR2 is SVGAGI. Produced via immunoSEQ multiplex PCR; TCRdb's table is partial and in-frame only. The repertoire has tens of thousands of clones, roughly two thirds of them found once; the top ten carry roughly 6%. The sequences come from PBMCs, collected after 12 months of ibrutinib treatment. The sequence derives from a human donor with chronic lymphocytic leukemia. The chain couples TRBV6-5 to TRBJ2-7; either TRBD1 or TRBD2 may fit D (5 bases each). CDR3 region: CASSQGWGYEQYF. The DNA for the CDR3 is TGTGCCAGCAGTCAAGGGTGGGGGTACGAGCAGTACTTC.